Listed below are T cell receptor beta chains from one sample, sequenced in a study of T cells in Graves' hyperthyroidism and ophthalmopathy. MiXCR, applied by TCRdb to the multiplex PCR reads, yields one record per CDR3 protein. The sample contains hundreds of thousands of distinct CDR3 sequences, about 14% of which appear only once. Sample: blood. These receptor sequences come from a middle-aged woman with Graves' ophthalmopathy. CDR3s include the opening cysteine and the closing phenylalanine or tryptophan. Fields, in order: D gene, J gene, V gene, clone size, CDR3 protein, CDR3 DNA. The D gene is left open where the match is weak. For some rows the clone size is stated as once, few or many, or as a class when expanded; others skip it.

>.|TRBJ2-7|TRBV12-3/TRBV12-4|few
CASSLQDGGFYEQYF
TGTGCCAGCAGTTTACAGGACGGGGGTTTCTACGAGCAGTACTTC
>.|TRBJ2-5|TRBV14|.
CASSQDPSQETQYF
TGTGCCAGCAGCCAAGATCCCAGCCAAGAGACCCAGTACTTC
>TRBD1|TRBJ2-7|TRBV5-1|many
CASKGQEASYEQYF
TGCGCCAGCAAGGGACAGGAAGCCTCCTACGAGCAGTACTTC
>TRBD2|TRBJ2-5|TRBV5-1|.
CASSFLLADQETQYF
TGCGCCAGCAGCTTCCTTCTAGCGGATCAAGAGACCCAGTACTTC
>.|TRBJ2-7|TRBV27|many
CASSSPDTPAIEQYF
TGTGCCAGCAGTTCTCCGGACACCCCGGCGATCGAGCAGTACTTC
>TRBD1|TRBJ2-7|TRBV28|many
CASSYGDRAAYEQYF
TGTGCCAGCAGTTACGGGGACAGGGCTGCCTACGAGCAGTACTTC
>.|TRBJ1-1|TRBV6-5|few
CASSFGEHMNTEAFF
TGTGCCAGCAGTTTCGGGGAACACATGAACACTGAAGCTTTCTTT
>.|TRBJ2-5|TRBV7-2|many
CASSTGAGSVEETQYF
TGTGCCAGCAGCACAGGCGCAGGGAGCGTGGAAGAGACCCAGTACTTC
>TRBD1|TRBJ1-1|TRBV6-2/TRBV6-3|.
CASSYSGDRGLLNTEAFF
TGTGCCAGCAGTTACTCGGGGGACAGGGGCCTTCTGAACACTGAAGCTTTCTTT
>.|TRBJ1-5|TRBV7-2|many
CASSPEFAGGQPQHF
TGTGCCAGCAGCCCGGAGTTTGCGGGCGGTCAGCCCCAGCATTTT